Listed here are 23 T cell receptor beta chains from one sample, sequenced in a study of blood T cell repertoires in COVID-19. Profiling relied on immunoSEQ multiplex PCR, and the TCRdb table lists in-frame clones only, not all of them. The sample shows some 250,000 clones, about four fifths of them seen only once. The sequenced material came from peripheral blood. These receptors all stem from a man aged 45-60 years with active or convalescent COVID-19.

The chain couples TRBV7-2 to TRBJ2-1; a weak D match, TRBD2 (5 bases). V lost 1 base and J 8 bases, leaving 12 bases between the germline ends. This CDR3 is built from 14 residues. The germline V gene encodes CDR1 SGHTA and CDR2 FQGNSA. The CDR3 coding sequence is TGTGCCAGCAGCTTAGATCGGGGTTCGGATGAGCAGTTCTTC. It encodes CASSLDRGSDEQFF.

The J gene is TRBJ2-3, the V gene TRBV3-1 (or the pseudogene TRBV3-2), with D uncertain. CDR1 is LGHDT and CDR2 is YNNKEL in the germline V gene (reference sequence). The CDR3 has 13 amino acids. Trimming left V 4 bases short and J 8 bases short, with 13 bases between. CDR3: CASSPNLQSTQYF. Here the CDR3 DNA reads TGTGCCAGCAGCCCAAATTTACAGAGTACGCAGTATTTT.

This sequence joins TRBV28 and TRBJ1-1, with D unclear. Germline CDR1 MDHEN, CDR2 SYDVKM. The CDR3 covers 13 residues. Trimming took 3 bases from V and 0 from J, leaving 5 bases between them. The CDR3 DNA reads as TGTGCCAGCAGTTTCATAGTGAACACTGAAGCTTTCTTT. Translated: CASSFIVNTEAFF.

The rearrangement joins TRBV2 to TRBJ1-1; 8 bases line up with TRBD1. V dropped 6 bases and J dropped 4; count of bases not matched to a gene: 4. The CDR3 consists of 13 residues. Germline CDR1 and CDR2: SNHLY and FYNNEI. The CDR3 is CASRDRVTTEAFF. In nucleotides, the CDR3 is TGTGCCAGCAGGGACAGGGTTACCACTGAAGCTTTCTTT.

The chain uses TRBV30 and TRBJ1-2, with 8 bases identical to TRBD1. Germline V gene data show CDR1 as GTSNPN and CDR2 as SVGIG (reference sequence). The CDR3 extends over 15 amino acids. Trimming took 0 bases from V and 8 from J; bases not matched to a gene: 11. Written as DNA, the CDR3 is TGTGCCTGGAGTGTTCTCACCTCAGGGGGCGCGGGCTACACCTTC. The encoded protein is CAWSVLTSGGAGYTF.

The chain is built from TRBV9 and TRBJ2-5, with 9 nucleotides matching TRBD2. This CDR3 contains 16 residues. Germline CDR1 SGDLS, CDR2 YYNGEE. After removal of 0 bases from V and 4 bases from J, the junction contained 7 bases not matched to a gene. This chain's CDR3 is CASSVGDSGGSETQYF. The CDR3, as DNA: TGTGCCAGCAGCGTAGGGGATAGCGGGGGCTCAGAGACCCAGTACTTC. Full variable domain (outside the CDR3, taken from reference TRBV9 and TRBJ2-5): DSGVTQTPKHLITATGQRVTLRCSPRSGDLSVYWYQQSLDQGLQFLIQYYNGEERAKGNILERFSAQQFPDLHSELNLSSLELGDSALYFCASSVGDSGGSETQYFGPGTRLLVL.

The J gene is TRBJ1-1, the V gene TRBV28; D might be TRBD1 (6 bases). Germline loops: CDR1 MDHEN, CDR2 SYDVKM. The CDR3 totals 14 residues. V was clipped by 6 bases and J by 4 bases, with 15 bases between them. CDR3 nucleotide sequence: TGTGCCAGCAGAAAACAAGGGGGGGGCACTGAAGCTTTCTTT. This codes for CASRKQGGGTEAFF. The entire variable domain, with the rest obtained from reference TRBV28 and TRBJ1-1, is as follows: DVKVTQSSRYLVKRTGEKVFLECVQDMDHENMFWYRQDPGLGLRLIYFSYDVKMKEKGDIPEGYSVSREKKERFSLILESASTNQTSMYLCASRKQGGGTEAFFGQGTRLTVV.

The gene calls are TRBV7-8 and TRBJ1-2; D perhaps matches TRBD1 (5 bases). Looked up from germline, CDR1 is SGHVS and CDR2 is FQNEAQ. This CDR3 is 15 amino acids long. The ends were cut back, 1 base at V and 4 bases at J, with 13 bases in the middle. The CDR3 here is CASSLDGGTGYGYTF. Written as DNA, the CDR3 is TGTGCCAGCAGCTTAGATGGGGGGACGGGCTATGGCTACACCTTC.

This rearrangement joins TRBV3-1 (or the pseudogene TRBV3-2) to TRBJ1-1, with 7 bases fitting TRBD1. CDR3 length: 17 amino acids. The V gene's germline CDR1 is LGHDT and CDR2 YNNKEL (reference sequence). V lost 0 bases to trimming and J lost 0 bases; unmatched junction nucleotides: 7. Written as DNA, the CDR3 is TGTGCCAGCAGCCAAGACCTACAGGGGTATATGAACACTGAAGCTTTCTTT. Its protein is CASSQDLQGYMNTEAFF.

This rearrangement joins TRBV5-1 to TRBJ2-2, with 15 bases fitting TRBD2. Per the germline V gene, CDR1 is SGHRS and CDR2 is YFSETQ. The CDR3 sequence is 16 residues long. V dropped 1 base and J dropped 10; count of bases not matched to a gene: 5. This CDR3 is CASSLRTSGGALELFF. The CDR3 region has the DNA TGCGCCAGCAGCTTGCGGACTAGCGGGGGGGCCTTGGAGCTGTTTTTT.

This chain links TRBV12-1 with TRBJ2-5; TRBD1 is the table's D call, not checked against the DNA. TRBV12-1 is described as a pseudogene. CDR3 size: 14 residues. The CDR3 loop reads CASSLSGTGRSQYF. CDR3 sequence (DNA): TGTGCCAGCAGCTTGTCCGGGACAGGGAGGTCCCAGTACTTC.

This chain links TRBV5-4 with TRBJ2-7, with a possible D match to TRBD1 (5 bases). From germline, CDR1 is SGHNT and CDR2 YYREEE (reference sequence). The V and J ends lost 4 bases and 2 bases respectively, with 7 bases between them. The CDR3 contains 12 residues. The CDR3 region has the DNA TGTGCCAGCAGCATACAGGCCTACGAGCAGTACTTC. This gives the protein CASSIQAYEQYF.

The genes are TRBV14 and TRBJ1-6; D unresolved. This CDR3 is built from 15 residues. From germline, CDR1 is SGHDN and CDR2 FVKESK. V lost 1 base and J lost 4, with 8 bases in between. The CDR3 DNA follows: TGTGCCAGCAGCCAAGGGGCAGGATATAATTCACCCCTCCACTTT. Amino acid sequence: CASSQGAGYNSPLHF. Together with reference TRBV14 and TRBJ1-6, the CDR3 gives the full variable domain: EAGVTQFPSHSVIEKGQTVTLRCDPISGHDNLYWYRRVMGKEIKFLLHFVKESKQDESGMPNNRFLAERTGGTYSTLKVQPAELEDSGVYFCASSQGAGYNSPLHFGNGTRLTVT.

V gene TRBV19 combines with J gene TRBJ1-5; D is perhaps TRBD1 (5 bases). Germline CDR1 and CDR2: LNHDA and SQIVND (reference sequence). This CDR3 comprises 13 residues. Trimming removed 3 bases from V and 9 bases from J, with 12 bases in between. The CDR3 protein is CASSIGPGGPQHF. CDR3 in DNA: TGTGCCAGTAGTATCGGACCGGGGGGGCCCCAGCATTTT.

The table lists this clone with a few counts. This chain links TRBV6-5 with TRBJ2-7; the match to TRBD2 covers 8 bases. Germline CDR1 is MNHEY and CDR2 is SVGAGI. The length of the CDR3 is 16 residues. Trimming at V came to 0 bases and at J to 4 bases, leaving 8 bases not matched to a gene. The CDR3 protein is CASSYSLQTSVYEQYF. CDR3 nucleotide sequence: TGTGCCAGCAGTTACTCCCTTCAGACTAGCGTGTACGAGCAGTACTTC.

This clone was counted only a few times. In nucleotides, the CDR3 is TGTGCCAGCGGGGAGGACGAGCAGTACTTC. Its translation: CASGEDEQYF. The V and J genes are TRBV19 and TRBJ2-7; weak D call: TRBD2 (6 bases). CDR1 and CDR2 from the germline V gene are LNHDA and SQIVND (reference sequence). Trimming shortened V by 9 bases and J by 5 bases, and 8 bases separated the two germline ends. The CDR3 loop spans 10 amino acids.

This clone appeared a few times. The chain employs TRBV19 and TRBJ1-4, with D possibly being TRBD1 (6 bases). Germline CDR1 LNHDA, CDR2 SQIVND (reference sequence). V dropped 5 bases and J dropped 3 bases, with 22 bases sitting between them. This CDR3 is 18 amino acids long. This CDR3 is CASSSWGQLKSANEKLFF. CDR3 DNA: TGTGCCAGTAGTTCGTGGGGGCAACTAAAAAGCGCTAATGAAAAACTGTTTTTT.

The rearrangement links TRBV12-5 to TRBJ1-4, with 11 positions matching TRBD1. The CDR3 loop spans 20 amino acids. The ends lost 6 bases at V and 2 bases at J; junction bases unmatched: 17. The germline V gene has CDR1 LGHNT and CDR2 FRNRAP. In DNA, the CDR3 is TGTGCTAGTGGGAATGGACAGGGGGCAAACCGGCCGAATACTAATGAAAAACTGTTTTTT. Amino acids: CASGNGQGANRPNTNEKLFF.

To note about this clone: Other DNA sequences within the sample encode an identical CDR3. The chain has TRBV6-5 and TRBJ1-2; D unclear. This CDR3 contains 13 residues. Trimming shortened V by 7 bases and J by 4 bases, and 13 bases separated the two germline ends. Germline CDR1 is MNHEY and CDR2 is SVGAGI. The CDR3 protein is CASIPTGTYGYTF. CDR3 DNA: TGTGCCAGCATTCCGACTGGAACCTATGGCTACACCTTC.

This clone was seen ten or more times. This chain links TRBV28 with TRBJ2-7; D gene ambiguous. This CDR3 comprises 11 residues. V gave up 5 bases and J gave up 2 bases, with 4 bases separating them. Germline V gene sequence: CDR1 MDHEN, CDR2 SYDVKM. The CDR3 coding sequence is TGTGCCAGCAGTGAGACCTACGAGCAGTACTTC. Encoded protein: CASSETYEQYF.

The chain combines TRBV20-1 with TRBJ1-1; a weak D match, TRBD1 (5 bases). V was trimmed by 3 bases and J by 7 bases, leaving 9 bases between them. The CDR3 has 11 residues. Looked up from germline, CDR1 is DFQATT and CDR2 is SNEGSKA (reference sequence). The CDR3 spells CSARTALEAFF. For the CDR3, the DNA is TGCAGTGCTAGGACAGCACTTGAAGCTTTCTTT.

The chain uses TRBV9 and TRBJ2-5; 13 bases agree with TRBD2. Losses at the gene ends were 4 bases for V and 5 bases for J; bases not matched to a gene: 14. The germline V gene has CDR1 SGDLS and CDR2 YYNGEE. CDR3 length: 18 amino acids. CDR3 sequence: CASSLYGLAGALLETQYF. The CDR3 nucleotides read TGTGCCAGCAGCTTATACGGACTAGCGGGGGCCCTCCTGGAGACCCAGTACTTC.

V usage is TRBV6-2 or TRBV6-3 and J usage is TRBJ2-7; a weak D match, TRBD1 (7 bases). This CDR3 has 15 residues. V was trimmed by 3 bases and J by 6 bases, leaving 18 bases between them. Germline V lookup: CDR1 MNHEY, CDR2 SVGEGT. CDR3 nucleotides: TGTGCCAGCAGTTATTCTACGGCCAGGGGGGTCGAGCAGTACTTC. It encodes CASSYSTARGVEQYF.